This T cell receptor beta chain was profiled in a study of blood T cell repertoires in COVID-19 (dated by TCRdb to 2020 to 2022). For the wider study: Samples covering the acute and convalescent phases of COVID-19 were provided by collaborators in the United States, Italy and Spain. The material from the prospective study consisted of cDNA or gDNA derived from T cells, B-cell-depleted T cells, or PBMCs. The dataset comprised deeply sampled blood TCRbeta repertoires from subjects exposed to, actively infected with, or recovered from COVID-19. A freely available public database, intended as a resource for researchers studying the immune response to SARS-CoV-2, is where the repertoires were released. The samples were drawn from two sources: the first 160 participants of the ongoing ImmuneRACE study, and 1,000 to 1,500 subjects contributed by 6 global collaborators. Sample metadata almost always included a de-identified subject ID, COVID-19 status, age in years and sex. Where HLA class I and class II types were available, the types were taken from metadata supplied by the sample provider, not from assay-based typing.

TCRbeta CDR3 regions were amplified from genomic DNA by means of the immunoSEQ Assay, a bias-controlled multiplex PCR. The paper's processing steps were these. Within the assay, amplification of reference gene primers was used to estimate how many nucleated cells each sample contained. Sequence reads were collapsed and filtered to measure the absolute abundance of every unique TCRbeta CDR3 rearrangement. For each sample, productive Simpson clonality was calculated as the square root of Simpson's diversity index across productive rearrangements. Entries here come from immuneACCESS through TCRdb and include only in-frame sequences with V and J called. Some clones fail to appear in such tables; in the studies checked, an unresolved V gene covers under half of the shortfall, and the cause of the remainder is unknown. That table is the source of V, J and clone size, and D and trimming were worked out from the DNA. This sample holds just over 150,000 clones; roughly four fifths were observed only once. In total, the top ten clones hold about 20% of the sample.

What the work shows at the level of the full study, not this receptor alone: The quantity of clinical and demographic metadata differed by source and by participant and was supplied without curation.

Note on this clone: Its antigen is not yet known. Per-base quality was not reported, and no clone a single base away is much larger than it.

From the germline V gene, CDR1 is SNHLY and CDR2 is FYNNEI. The CDR3 contains 16 residues, cysteine and phenylalanine counted. Only CDR3 DNA remains: 48 bases, in frame from the first base. Trimming removed 5 bases from V and 6 bases from J; the gene matches leave 12 bases unexplained. Each collaborating institution followed its own protocols to collect whole blood in K2EDTA tubes. For TCRbeta analysis, collaborator samples were shipped as frozen whole blood, as isolated PBMCs, or as DNA extracted from either sample type. The rearrangement combines TRBV2 with TRBJ2-1; TRBD2 lines up with 8 middle nucleotides. Sequenced sample: peripheral blood. The source is a woman older than 75 with acute or convalescent COVID-19. The CDR3 region: CASSPGGDFPFNEQFF. DNA sequence: TGTGCCAGCAGTCCCGGGGGGGACTTCCCCTTCAATGAGCAGTTCTTC.